The 14 T cell receptor beta chains presented below share a single source sample, sequenced in a study of blood T cell repertoires in COVID-19. Repertoires were generated with immunoSEQ multiplex PCR, while TCRdb's copy carries only in-frame clones and drops some. Found here are approximately 280,000 clones, around nine tenths of them singletons; the top ten hold about 4.6%. Sequencing used peripheral blood. The receptors were gathered from a middle-aged man with acute or convalescent COVID-19.

This clone was observed once. V gene TRBV4-1 combines with J gene TRBJ1-4; TRBD1 might be the D (6 bases). From germline, CDR1 is MGHRA and CDR2 YSYEKL. The CDR3 has 17 residues. V was cut by 3 bases and J by 4 bases, with 18 bases left in between. CDR3 amino acids: CASSHPEGGPFNEKLFF. The CDR3 nucleotides are TGCGCCAGCAGCCACCCCGAGGGGGGGCCGTTTAATGAAAAACTGTTTTTT.

This clone was seen just once. The chain joins TRBV10-3 to TRBJ1-5; D unresolved. The CDR3 loop spans 14 amino acids. Germline CDR1 reads ENHRY; CDR2 reads SYGVKD. V lost 2 bases and J lost 1, with 6 bases in between. CDR3 DNA: TGTGCCATCAGTGAGGGAGGGAGCAATCAGCCCCAGCATTTT. This encodes CAISEGGSNQPQHF.

The chain uses TRBV2 and TRBJ2-7; D is unresolved. The CDR3 is 11 residues long. V gave up 6 bases and J gave up 7 bases, with 10 bases separating them. Per germline, CDR1 SNHLY and CDR2 FYNNEI. Written as DNA, the CDR3 is TGTGCCAGCAGCTACCCTAGGGAGCAGTACTTC. The encoded protein is CASSYPREQYF.

This clone was seen a single time. The chain has TRBV19 and TRBJ2-2; TRBD2 matches 8 bases. The germline V gene encodes CDR1 LNHDA and CDR2 SQIVND (reference sequence). The CDR3 covers 16 residues. The junction had 9 bases not matched to a gene; V was cut back by 5 bases and J by 4 bases. CDR3 DNA: TGTGCCAGTAGTCCCGGGGGGGGCAGGGGCACCGGGGAGCTGTTTTTT. This sequence encodes CASSPGGGRGTGELFF. The whole variable domain, filled in from reference TRBV19 and TRBJ2-2, reads DGGITQSPKYLFRKEGQNVTLSCEQNLNHDAMYWYRQDPGQGLRLIYYSQIVNDFQKGDIAEGYSVSREKKESFPLTVTSAQKNPTAFYLCASSPGGGRGTGELFFGEGSRLTVL.

The rearrangement links TRBV5-4 to TRBJ2-1; TRBD2 aligns across 11 bases. The CDR3 runs to 17 residues. V shed 1 base and J 3 bases; nucleotides not matched to a gene: 6. Germline V gene lookup returns CDR1 SGHNT and CDR2 YYREEE (reference sequence). The CDR3: CASSLNLAGGLYNEQFF. The CDR3 DNA reads as TGTGCCAGCAGCTTGAATCTAGCGGGGGGTCTCTACAATGAGCAGTTCTTC.

The rearrangement uses TRBV2 and TRBJ1-6; the D gene is possibly TRBD1 (6 bases). CDR1 is SNHLY, CDR2 FYNNEI, per germline. The CDR3 sequence is 14 residues long. The V end was cut by 9 bases, the J end by 10 bases, with 19 bases between. DNA for the CDR3: TGTGCCAGGAAAGGGGGGGTGGCGGGGTCACCCCTCCACTTT. Translated: CARKGGVAGSPLHF.

This chain's CDR3 is CASSTALGEKLFF. CDR3 sequence (DNA): TGTGCCAGCAGTACCGCGCTCGGGGAAAAACTGTTTTTT. The V gene is TRBV6-5, the J gene TRBJ1-4, with D unclear. Trimming shortened V by 5 bases and J by 8 bases, and 12 bases separated the two germline ends. Germline assignment: CDR1 MNHEY and CDR2 SVGAGI. CDR3 size: 13 residues.

The chain joins TRBV12-5 to TRBJ1-1; D uncertain. The CDR3 runs 13 residues. CDR1 LGHNT and CDR2 FRNRAP come from the germline V gene. Trimming took off 6 bases at V and 1 base at J, with 9 bases between the two ends. The CDR3: CASGGTANTEAFF. The CDR3 coding sequence is TGTGCTAGTGGAGGAACAGCGAACACTGAAGCTTTCTTT.

The chain couples TRBV28 to TRBJ2-2; TRBD2 is a possible D gene (6 bases). The V end lost 6 bases, the J end lost 4 bases, and 15 bases lay between the germline ends. Germline V gene sequence: CDR1 MDHEN, CDR2 SYDVKM. CDR3 length equals 15 residues. The CDR3: CASSQAGTSTGELFF. The CDR3 coding sequence is TGTGCCAGCAGCCAGGCCGGGACTTCCACCGGGGAGCTGTTTTTT.

The J gene is TRBJ2-2, the V gene TRBV19, with 9 bases lining up with TRBD2. Trimming took 4 bases from V and 1 from J; bases not matched to a gene: 7. This CDR3 is 17 amino acids long. Germline V gene data show CDR1 as LNHDA and CDR2 as SQIVND (reference sequence). This CDR3 reads CASSRAGGRGNTGELFF. In nucleotides, the CDR3 is TGTGCCAGTAGTAGAGCGGGGGGACGGGGGAACACCGGGGAGCTGTTTTTT. The full variable domain, in which reference TRBV19 and TRBJ2-2 provide the parts outside the CDR3, is DGGITQSPKYLFRKEGQNVTLSCEQNLNHDAMYWYRQDPGQGLRLIYYSQIVNDFQKGDIAEGYSVSREKKESFPLTVTSAQKNPTAFYLCASSRAGGRGNTGELFFGEGSRLTVL.

This rearrangement joins TRBV6-1 to TRBJ1-4, with 7 nucleotides matching TRBD1. This CDR3 is built from 13 residues. The germline CDR1 and CDR2 sequences are MNHNS and SASEGT. J lost 5 bases, V lost 3 bases, and 0 bases had no gene match. As DNA, the CDR3 is TGTGCCAGCAGTGACAGGGGGAATGAAAAACTGTTTTTT. It yields the protein CASSDRGNEKLFF.

V is TRBV5-1 and J is TRBJ1-2, with 11 bases matching TRBD1. Germline trimming cut 0 bases from V and 6 bases from J; bases unmatched to any gene: 7. Looked up from germline, CDR1 is SGHRS and CDR2 is YFSETQ. The CDR3 contains 16 residues. The CDR3 loop reads CASSLAGRTGGNGYTF. DNA of the CDR3: TGCGCCAGCAGCTTGGCGGGTCGGACAGGGGGCAATGGCTACACCTTC.

This chain connects TRBV24-1 to TRBJ1-5; no firm D call. From germline, CDR1 is KGHDR and CDR2 SFDVKD. The length of the CDR3 is 14 residues. The V end was cut by 2 bases, the J end by 7 bases, with 11 bases between. This CDR3 reads CATSDSGLEQPQHF. The CDR3 nucleotides are TGTGCCACCAGTGATTCGGGGTTGGAACAGCCCCAGCATTTT.

J is TRBJ1-1 and V is TRBV7-9; D is uncertain. This CDR3 has 12 residues. Germline V CDR1 and CDR2: SEHNR, FQNEAQ (reference sequence). The V end was cut by 6 bases, the J end by 11 bases, with 16 bases between. CDR3 bases: TGTGCCAGCAGTTCCAACAGCCGCTTGGCTTTCTTT. Translated, it gives CASSSNSRLAFF.